Listed below are T cell receptor beta chains from one sample, sequenced in a study of early T cells in non-severe SARS-CoV-2 infection. TCRdb reanalysed the 5' RACE reads using MiXCR and keeps one entry per CDR3 protein. The repertoire holds 45,000 to 75,000 distinct CDR3 sequences, with over 10% as singletons. Sequencing input: whole blood. The receptors derive from an adult who was a healthcare worker with PCR-confirmed SARS-CoV-2 infection or an uninfected control (not recorded which). Each CDR3 is given with its conserved first and last residue. The order of the fields is V gene, J gene, D gene, clone size, CDR3 protein, CDR3 DNA. The D gene is left open where the match is weak. Clone size is shown for a subset of rows, as once, few, many or a class of expanded clone.

V gene: TRBV7-9; J gene: TRBJ1-5; D gene: TRBD1; clone size: few; CDR3 protein: CASSLDRGYQPQHF; CDR3 DNA: TGTGCCAGCAGCTTAGACAGGGGGTATCAGCCCCAGCATTTT
V gene: TRBV7-9; J gene: TRBJ2-2; D gene: NA; clone size: NA; CDR3 protein: CASSLAGLNTGELFF; CDR3 DNA: TGTGCCAGCAGCTTAGCGGGACTGAACACCGGGGAGCTGTTTTTT
V gene: TRBV29-1; J gene: TRBJ1-1; D gene: NA; clone size: NA; CDR3 protein: CSVELWNTEAFF; CDR3 DNA: TGCAGCGTTGAACTATGGAACACTGAAGCTTTCTTT
V gene: TRBV7-2; J gene: TRBJ2-2; D gene: TRBD2; clone size: once; CDR3 protein: CASSLGTSGTGELFF; CDR3 DNA: TGTGCCAGCAGCTTAGGGACTAGCGGGACCGGGGAGCTGTTTTTT
V gene: TRBV28; J gene: TRBJ2-1; D gene: NA; clone size: many; CDR3 protein: CASSSYNEQFF; CDR3 DNA: TGTGCCAGCAGCTCCTACAATGAGCAGTTCTTC
V gene: TRBV5-1; J gene: TRBJ2-3; D gene: NA; clone size: NA; CDR3 protein: CASSALIYTDTQYF; CDR3 DNA: TGCGCCAGCAGCGCCTTAATCTACACAGATACGCAGTATTTT
V gene: TRBV7-8; J gene: TRBJ1-1; D gene: NA; clone size: NA; CDR3 protein: CASSLGLWSANTEAFF; CDR3 DNA: TGTGCCAGCAGCTTAGGTTTGTGGTCCGCGAACACTGAAGCTTTCTTT
V gene: TRBV6-6; J gene: TRBJ2-7; D gene: NA; clone size: NA; CDR3 protein: CASSNDRWYEQYF; CDR3 DNA: TGTGCCAGCAGTAACGACAGGTGGTACGAGCAGTACTTC
V gene: TRBV5-1; J gene: TRBJ2-5; D gene: NA; clone size: few; CDR3 protein: CASSLEYSTWETQYF; CDR3 DNA: TGCGCCAGCAGCTTGGAATACAGTACGTGGGAGACCCAGTACTTC
V gene: TRBV5-5; J gene: TRBJ1-2; D gene: NA; clone size: few; CDR3 protein: CASSPWGSGIYGYTF; CDR3 DNA: TGTGCCAGCAGCCCCTGGGGCAGCGGCATCTATGGCTACACCTTC
V gene: TRBV10-1; J gene: TRBJ2-5; D gene: TRBD1; clone size: many; CDR3 protein: CASSQTGGADRETQYF; CDR3 DNA: TGCGCCAGCAGTCAAACAGGGGGCGCGGACAGAGAGACCCAGTACTTC
V gene: TRBV7-3; J gene: TRBJ2-6; D gene: NA; clone size: NA; CDR3 protein: CASSRNSGANVLTF; CDR3 DNA: TGTGCCAGCAGCAGAAACAGTGGGGCCAACGTCCTGACTTTC
V gene: TRBV7-9; J gene: TRBJ1-1; D gene: NA; clone size: few; CDR3 protein: CASRPTQGTEAFF; CDR3 DNA: TGTGCCAGCAGGCCGACACAGGGCACTGAAGCTTTCTTT
V gene: TRBV6-4; J gene: TRBJ2-3; D gene: TRBD1; clone size: many; CDR3 protein: CASSRQGGTDTQYF; CDR3 DNA: TGTGCCAGCAGCAGACAGGGAGGCACAGATACGCAGTATTTT
V gene: TRBV18; J gene: TRBJ2-1; D gene: NA; clone size: few; CDR3 protein: CASSPAHLTTYNEQFF; CDR3 DNA: TGTGCCAGCTCACCAGCCCACCTGACAACGTACAATGAGCAGTTCTTC
V gene: TRBV6-6; J gene: TRBJ2-3; D gene: NA; clone size: NA; CDR3 protein: CASRTPRTDTQYF; CDR3 DNA: TGTGCCAGCAGAACCCCCCGCACAGATACGCAGTATTTT
V gene: TRBV6-4; J gene: TRBJ2-3; D gene: TRBD2; clone size: many; CDR3 protein: CASSETSGTSADTQYF; CDR3 DNA: TGTGCCAGCAGTGAGACTAGCGGGACCTCCGCGGATACGCAGTATTTT
V gene: TRBV10-1; J gene: TRBJ2-1; D gene: NA; clone size: NA; CDR3 protein: CASSEEGSYNEQFF; CDR3 DNA: TGCGCCAGCAGTGAGGAGGGTTCCTACAATGAGCAGTTCTTC
V gene: TRBV18; J gene: TRBJ1-2; D gene: NA; clone size: many; CDR3 protein: CASSSDGTTHYGYTF; CDR3 DNA: TGTGCCAGCTCAAGTGACGGGACGACCCACTATGGCTACACCTTC
V gene: TRBV12-3/TRBV12-4; J gene: TRBJ2-1; D gene: TRBD2; clone size: many; CDR3 protein: CASSFNGLAGRQGQFF; CDR3 DNA: TGTGCCAGCAGTTTTAACGGACTAGCGGGGCGACAGGGGCAGTTCTTC
V gene: TRBV18; J gene: TRBJ1-1; D gene: TRBD1; clone size: NA; CDR3 protein: CASSPSGTGDGTEAFF; CDR3 DNA: TGTGCCAGCTCACCCTCCGGGACAGGGGATGGCACTGAAGCTTTCTTT
V gene: TRBV11-2; J gene: TRBJ2-3; D gene: NA; clone size: NA; CDR3 protein: CASSLEGLTDTQYF; CDR3 DNA: TGTGCCAGCAGCTTAGAGGGTCTGACAGATACGCAGTATTTT
V gene: TRBV2; J gene: TRBJ1-4; D gene: TRBD1; clone size: NA; CDR3 protein: CASRGGQGTTNEKLFF; CDR3 DNA: TGTGCCAGCAGGGGTGGACAGGGAACAACTAATGAAAAACTGTTTTTT
V gene: TRBV20-1; J gene: TRBJ2-3; D gene: NA; clone size: few; CDR3 protein: CSARVPSTDTQYF; CDR3 DNA: TGCAGTGCTAGAGTTCCCAGCACAGATACGCAGTATTTT
V gene: TRBV27; J gene: TRBJ1-1; D gene: NA; clone size: many; CDR3 protein: CATEGRTNTEAFF; CDR3 DNA: TGTGCCACCGAAGGACGGACGAACACTGAAGCTTTCTTT
V gene: TRBV6-1; J gene: TRBJ2-7; D gene: NA; clone size: few; CDR3 protein: CASSEQDTLSEQYF; CDR3 DNA: TGTGCCAGCAGTGAACAGGATACCCTAAGCGAGCAGTACTTC
V gene: TRBV5-1; J gene: TRBJ1-1; D gene: NA; clone size: NA; CDR3 protein: CASSPTSTGPNTEAFF; CDR3 DNA: TGCGCCAGCAGCCCGACATCGACAGGACCGAACACTGAAGCTTTCTTT
V gene: TRBV6-6; J gene: TRBJ1-2; D gene: NA; clone size: NA; CDR3 protein: CASSPSDGYGYTF; CDR3 DNA: TGTGCCAGCAGTCCATCGGACGGCTATGGCTACACCTTC
V gene: TRBV5-1; J gene: TRBJ2-1; D gene: NA; clone size: NA; CDR3 protein: CASSLGGEQFF; CDR3 DNA: TGCGCCAGCAGCTTGGGGGGTGAGCAGTTCTTC
V gene: TRBV24-1; J gene: TRBJ2-1; D gene: TRBD1; clone size: many; CDR3 protein: CATSPRTGDPNEQFF; CDR3 DNA: TGTGCCACCAGTCCCCGGACAGGCGACCCCAATGAGCAGTTCTTC
V gene: TRBV12-3/TRBV12-4; J gene: TRBJ2-2; D gene: TRBD1; clone size: NA; CDR3 protein: CASSRQGRNTGELFF; CDR3 DNA: TGTGCCAGCAGCCGACAGGGGAGAAACACCGGGGAGCTGTTTTTT
V gene: TRBV12-3/TRBV12-4; J gene: TRBJ2-4; D gene: NA; clone size: NA; CDR3 protein: CASSLRALNIQYF; CDR3 DNA: TGTGCCAGCAGTTTGAGGGCGTTAAACATTCAGTACTTC
V gene: TRBV12-2; J gene: TRBJ2-7; D gene: NA; clone size: many; CDR3 protein: CARRLAGGIYEQYF; CDR3 DNA: TGTGCCCGGCGACTAGCGGGAGGCATCTACGAGCAGTACTTC
V gene: TRBV7-9; J gene: TRBJ2-4; D gene: NA; clone size: few; CDR3 protein: CASSLASGKNIQYF; CDR3 DNA: TGTGCCAGCAGCTTAGCTTCGGGCAAAAACATTCAGTACTTC
V gene: TRBV20-1; J gene: TRBJ1-5; D gene: TRBD1; clone size: NA; CDR3 protein: CSASGDREHQPQHF; CDR3 DNA: TGCAGTGCTAGCGGGGACAGGGAGCACCAGCCCCAGCATTTT
V gene: TRBV20-1; J gene: TRBJ2-2; D gene: TRBD2; clone size: NA; CDR3 protein: CSARPGLAGSGGELFF; CDR3 DNA: TGCAGTGCTAGGCCGGGACTAGCGGGATCGGGCGGGGAGCTGTTTTTT
V gene: TRBV6-5; J gene: TRBJ1-1; D gene: TRBD1; clone size: few; CDR3 protein: CASSPQQGRAFF; CDR3 DNA: TGTGCCAGCAGTCCCCAACAGGGGCGGGCTTTCTTT
V gene: TRBV29-1; J gene: TRBJ2-7; D gene: TRBD1; clone size: few; CDR3 protein: CSVSTGGYYEQYF; CDR3 DNA: TGCAGCGTTAGTACAGGGGGTTACTACGAGCAGTACTTC
V gene: TRBV5-1; J gene: TRBJ1-6; D gene: NA; clone size: many; CDR3 protein: CASSLDRIRSPLHF; CDR3 DNA: TGCGCCAGCAGCTTGGACAGGATTCGGTCACCCCTCCACTTT
V gene: TRBV18; J gene: TRBJ2-1; D gene: NA; clone size: NA; CDR3 protein: CASSPLAAMEQFF; CDR3 DNA: TGTGCCAGCTCACCCCTTGCAGCCATGGAGCAGTTCTTC
V gene: TRBV4-3; J gene: TRBJ1-6; D gene: NA; clone size: NA; CDR3 protein: CASSRDLHSPLHF; CDR3 DNA: TGCGCCAGCAGCCGGGACCTACATTCACCCCTCCACTTT
V gene: TRBV12-3/TRBV12-4; J gene: TRBJ2-1; D gene: NA; clone size: few; CDR3 protein: CASSYIASAYNEQFF; CDR3 DNA: TGTGCCAGCAGTTACATAGCTAGCGCTTACAATGAGCAGTTCTTC
V gene: TRBV16; J gene: TRBJ1-2; D gene: NA; clone size: many; CDR3 protein: CASSQSILTNYGYTF; CDR3 DNA: TGTGCCAGCAGCCAATCGATCCTAACTAACTATGGCTACACCTTC
V gene: TRBV11-2; J gene: TRBJ2-2; D gene: NA; clone size: many; CDR3 protein: CASSFRESPLGSTGELFF; CDR3 DNA: TGTGCCAGCAGCTTCAGGGAGAGCCCCCTGGGGAGCACCGGGGAGCTGTTTTTT
V gene: TRBV3-1; J gene: TRBJ2-5; D gene: NA; clone size: many; CDR3 protein: CASSLLDREETQYF; CDR3 DNA: TGTGCCAGCAGCCTCTTAGACCGAGAAGAGACCCAGTACTTC
V gene: TRBV5-1; J gene: TRBJ2-7; D gene: NA; clone size: NA; CDR3 protein: CASSPQGRAYEQYF; CDR3 DNA: TGCGCCAGCAGCCCCCAGGGACGAGCCTACGAGCAGTACTTC
V gene: TRBV5-1; J gene: TRBJ2-7; D gene: NA; clone size: NA; CDR3 protein: CASSGGTPYEQYF; CDR3 DNA: TGCGCCAGCAGCGGCGGGACTCCCTACGAGCAGTACTTC
V gene: TRBV6-2/TRBV6-3; J gene: TRBJ2-2; D gene: TRBD1; clone size: many; CDR3 protein: CASTMTGAYTGELFF; CDR3 DNA: TGTGCCAGCACAATGACAGGGGCGTACACCGGGGAGCTGTTTTTT
V gene: TRBV5-4; J gene: TRBJ2-7; D gene: TRBD2; clone size: few; CDR3 protein: CASSYELAGVTVEQYF; CDR3 DNA: TGTGCCAGCAGCTATGAGTTAGCGGGAGTTACTGTCGAGCAGTACTTC
V gene: TRBV6-2/TRBV6-3; J gene: TRBJ2-1; D gene: TRBD2; clone size: NA; CDR3 protein: CASSYPGLGRDNEQFF; CDR3 DNA: TGTGCCAGCAGTTACCCCGGACTAGGGCGGGACAATGAGCAGTTCTTC
V gene: TRBV5-4; J gene: TRBJ2-7; D gene: TRBD1; clone size: many; CDR3 protein: CASSLGPTGGSPSEQYF; CDR3 DNA: TGTGCCAGCAGCTTGGGCCCGACAGGGGGTTCCCCTAGCGAGCAGTACTTC
V gene: TRBV20-1; J gene: TRBJ2-1; D gene: NA; clone size: few; CDR3 protein: CSAVGSTASYNEQFF; CDR3 DNA: TGCAGTGCCGTGGGTAGTACAGCATCCTACAATGAGCAGTTCTTC
V gene: TRBV20-1; J gene: TRBJ2-3; D gene: NA; clone size: NA; CDR3 protein: CSERSLAADTQYF; CDR3 DNA: TGCAGTGAGCGGAGTTTAGCGGCAGATACGCAGTATTTT
V gene: TRBV3-1; J gene: TRBJ2-3; D gene: TRBD2; clone size: many; CDR3 protein: CASSQDPGTSDGDTQYF; CDR3 DNA: TGTGCCAGCAGCCAAGACCCCGGGACTAGCGATGGAGATACGCAGTATTTT